This T cell receptor beta chain was sequenced during a study of T cell repertoires in cytomegalovirus infection. Whole-study findings and limits: In two of eight donors, the top clonotype was HLA-C-restricted CMV-specific. Carriage of CMV together with the relevant HLA was identifiable through cumulative public TCR beta family frequency.

With 8 bases clipped from V and 8 bases from J, the junction kept 9 bases outside the gene matches. This CDR3 has 13 residues. The germline gives CDR1 SNHLY, CDR2 FYNNEI. TCRdb processed the reads anew with MiXCR; each CDR3 protein has one entry. In the table there are 800,000 to 950,000 distinct CDR3 sequences, approximately 32% of which are singletons. On this clonotype: Its antigen is unknown.

V usage is TRBV2 and J usage is TRBJ1-1, with 9 positions matching TRBD1. The specimen comprised cultured CD8+ T cells from PBMCs, sampled from culture after CMV antigen stimulation. The TCR originated in a human donor in good health (CMV status not recorded). Some clones in this sample may be carry-over from other donors' samples. The CDR3 region is CASVGQGTAEAFF. CDR3 nucleotide sequence: TGTGCCAGCGTCGGACAGGGGACCGCGGAAGCTTTCTTT.